This passage covers 18 T cell receptor beta chains from one sample sequenced in a study of tumor-infiltrating lymphocytes in primary liver carcinoma (dated 2017 in TCRdb). These reads were obtained on an Illumina HiSeq 2500. A constant-region primer and ProtoScript II reverse transcriptase were used to reverse-transcribe TCRbeta-specific cDNA from roughly 0.55 ug total RNA. Three nested multiplex PCR rounds, following a slightly modified ARM-PCR procedure, were used to build the TCRbeta libraries. Each of the first two PCR rounds ran for approximately 9 cycles and used multiplex TRBV1-TRBV30 forward primers together with a Cbeta reverse primer. TCRdb itself trimmed the public reads at Q25 with fastp, ran MiXCR and retained productive beta chains. CDR3 protein sequences are deduplicated, and each keeps its most common genes and DNA. This sample holds under 130,000 distinct CDR3 sequences; roughly four fifths were observed only once. The top ten clonotypes cover 15% to 25% of the sample.

Total RNA and DNA were co-extracted from around 20-30 mg of bulk tissue with the AllPrep DNA/RNA mini kit, without cell sorting. The specimen sequenced was liver tumor tissue from sampling region 3. In light of the paper, this sample's cell subset or site label describes: tumor region T3, left-lateral pole. Receptors were obtained from a man aged 35 to 55 with primary liver carcinoma and hepatitis B virus infection.

A note on this clonotype: Without the conserved terminal phenylalanine or tryptophan, this CDR3 likely stems from a read error. The V and J genes are TRBV29-1 and TRBJ1-2, with 7 bases aligning to TRBD1. J lost 5 bases, V lost 4 bases, and 4 bases had no gene match. This CDR3 spans 12 amino acids. Per the germline V gene, CDR1 is SQVTM and CDR2 is ANQGSEA. The DNA for the CDR3 is TGCAGCGTTGTAGGGGGCGCATATGGCTACACCGTC. It specifies CSVVGGAYGYTV.

A word on this clonotype: The CDR3 does not close with the conserved phenylalanine or tryptophan, likely indicating a read error. The V gene is TRBV4-1, the J gene TRBJ2-7, with D perhaps matching TRBD2 (6 bases). Germline values: CDR1 MGHRA, CDR2 YSYEKL. This CDR3 is built from 15 residues. CDR3 sequence: CAISPLGGKGYEQYL. The DNA for the CDR3 is TGCGCCATCAGCCCCTTAGGAGGGAAGGGTTACGAGCAGTACCTC.

Only a few counts were recorded for this clonotype. In nucleotides, the CDR3 is TGCAATGTTGGGACTAGCGCGGCTAACACCGGGGAGCTGTTTTTT. Protein product: CNVGTSAANTGELFF. This chain connects TRBV29-1 to TRBJ2-2; 10 bases are a match to TRBD2. From germline, CDR1 is SQVTM and CDR2 ANQGSEA. The CDR3 consists of 15 residues.

Concerning this clonotype: The CDR3 ends on some other residue instead of the conserved phenylalanine or tryptophan, so this is likely a read error. The rearrangement uses TRBV30 and TRBJ1-5; a weak D match, TRBD1 (5 bases). Per germline, CDR1 GTSNPN and CDR2 SVGIG (reference sequence). This CDR3 has 15 residues. In nucleotides, the CDR3 is TGTACCTGGAGTAAAGGGGCCGCGGGCAATCAGCCCCAGCATTAT. It yields the protein CTWSKGAAGNQPQHY.

This clonotype appeared many times. V and J are TRBV5-4 and TRBJ2-1; 10 positions agree with TRBD2. Trimming removed 1 base from V and 6 bases from J; junction bases left unmatched: 7. The germline V gene encodes CDR1 SGHNT and CDR2 YYREEE (reference sequence). This CDR3 is 16 amino acids long. The CDR3 loop is CASSLSPSGSLNEQFF. DNA of the CDR3: TGTGCCAGCAGCTTGAGTCCTAGCGGGAGCCTCAATGAGCAGTTCTTC. Looking up the rest from reference TRBV5-4 and TRBJ2-1 gives the full variable domain: ETGVTQSPTHLIKTRGQQVTLRCSSQSGHNTVSWYQQALGQGPQFIFQYYREEENGRGNFPPRFSGLQFPNYSSELNVNALELDDSALYLCASSLSPSGSLNEQFFGPGTRLTVL.

About this clonotype: Germline and junction disagree at one end, which may indicate a read error. The chain joins TRBV25-1 to TRBJ2-1; 9 nucleotides agree with TRBD2. The CDR3 loop spans 14 amino acids. The V gene's germline CDR1 is MGHDK and CDR2 SYGVNS. This CDR3 reads CASTAGGSYTEHFF. CDR3 nucleotides: TGTGCCAGTACAGCGGGAGGCTCCTACACTGAGCACTTCTTC.

The rearrangement joins TRBV7-8 to TRBJ2-7; the D is unclear. The CDR3 runs 16 residues. V was shortened by 1 base and J by 6 bases, with 19 bases between the two germline ends. Germline lookup yields CDR1 SGHVS and CDR2 FQNEAQ. The CDR3 DNA is TGTGCCAGCAGCTTAGTGTCCCTACAAGGGAAGGGCGAGCAGTACTTC. This sequence encodes CASSLVSLQGKGEQYF.

The chain links TRBV11-2 to TRBJ2-6, with TRBD1 matching 7 bases. Germline lookup yields CDR1 SGHAT and CDR2 FQNNGV. The CDR3 consists of 15 residues. With 8 bases clipped from V and 14 bases from J, the junction kept 18 bases outside the gene matches. This chain's CDR3 is CASCIDRAGASILTF. CDR3 sequence (DNA): TGTGCCAGCTGCATTGACAGGGCTGGGGCCAGCATCCTGACTTTC.

To note about this clonotype: The junction shows a germline mismatch at one end, possibly a read error. The chain is built from TRBV29-1 and TRBJ1-2; TRBD1 is a possible D gene (5 bases). The CDR3 has 13 amino acids. Germline V gene lookup returns CDR1 SQVTM and CDR2 ANQGSEA. The CDR3 is CSASGLATYGYTF. The DNA of the CDR3 is TGCAGCGCCTCAGGGTTGGCTACCTATGGCTATACCTTC.

In regard to this clonotype: This clone may be a read error of a much larger clone one base away. This rearrangement joins TRBV28 to TRBJ2-3; TRBD1 aligns across 7 bases. Germline V gene sequence: CDR1 MDHEN, CDR2 SYDVKM. The junction had 7 bases not matched to a gene; V was cut back by 9 bases and J by 4 bases. The length of the CDR3 is 13 residues. CDR3 nucleotide sequence: TGTGCCAGAAGAATGCAGGGGGCAGATACGCAGTATTTT. Its protein is CARRMQGADTQYF. The variable domain in full, with the rest retrieved from reference TRBV28 and TRBJ2-3, is DVKVTQSSRYLVKRTGEKVFLECVQDMDHENMFWYRQDPGLGLRLIYFSYDVKMKEKGDIPEGYSVSREKKERFSLILESASTNQTSMYLCARRMQGADTQYFGPGTRLTVL.

Comment on this clonotype: Compared with germline, one end of the junction differs, possibly owing to a read error. The chain is built from TRBV28 and TRBJ2-3; the match to TRBD1 covers 8 bases. The CDR3 sequence is 15 residues long. CDR1 MDHEN and CDR2 SYDVKM come from the germline V gene. In nucleotides, the CDR3 is TGTGCTAGCAGTTTACGGACAGGGTGGATTGATAGGCAGTATTTT. Encoded protein: CASSLRTGWIDRQYF.

The chain recombines TRBV18 with TRBJ2-3; D is unclear. The CDR3 runs 11 residues. Germline-derived CDR1 and CDR2 are KGHSH and LQKENI. V lost 3 bases and J 6 bases, leaving 4 bases between the germline ends. The CDR3 DNA reads as TGTGCCAGCTCACCTGGGGATACGCAGTATTTT. It specifies CASSPGDTQYF. Full variable domain (missing parts from reference TRBV18 and TRBJ2-3): NAGVMQNPRHLVRRRGQEARLRCSPMKGHSHVYWYRQLPEEGLKFMVYLQKENIIDESGMPKERFSAEFPKEGPSILRIQQVVRGDSAAYFCASSPGDTQYFGPGTRLTVL.

On this clonotype itself: The CDR3 ends on some other residue instead of the conserved phenylalanine or tryptophan, so this is likely a read error. The gene calls are TRBV6-6 and TRBJ2-7; 12 nucleotides align to TRBD2. Germline V CDR1 and CDR2: MNHNY, SVGAGI (reference sequence). Germline trimming cut 9 bases from V and 4 bases from J; bases unmatched to any gene: 25. The CDR3 is made up of 20 amino acids. Written as DNA, the CDR3 is TGTGCCAGTAGCCCCAGACTAGCGGGAGTCGGATTTCGCTCATCGTACGAGCAGTACTCC. Its protein is CASSPRLAGVGFRSSYEQYS.

The table lists this clonotype with a count of one. The CDR3 does not close with the conserved phenylalanine or tryptophan, likely indicating a read error. The CDR3 nucleotides read TGTGTCAGCAGCTATACAGGACCTTTCTCCTGGGAGCTGTTTTGT. Encoded protein: CVSSYTGPFSWELFC. The V gene is TRBV11-1, the J gene TRBJ2-2, with D tentatively TRBD1 (5 bases). The CDR3 covers 15 residues. The germline V gene has CDR1 SGHAT and CDR2 FQDESV (reference sequence).

On this clonotype: A read error may produce the germline difference seen at one junction end. The V gene is TRBV29-1, the J gene TRBJ2-3; D call uncertain. Germline V gene sequence: CDR1 SQVTM, CDR2 ANQGSEA. This CDR3 spans 16 amino acids. CDR3 region: CSVAGVDGRNTDTQFF. The CDR3 coding sequence is TGCAGCGTCGCTGGAGTTGACGGACGTAACACAGATACGCAGTTTTTT.

The rearrangement links TRBV6-1 to TRBJ2-1; 11 bases are a match to TRBD2. Unmatched junction bases numbered 7, after V lost 9 bases and J lost 3 bases. Germline V CDR1 and CDR2: MNHNS, SASEGT. The CDR3 runs to 15 residues. This CDR3 reads CASRVAGGIYNEQFF. For the CDR3, the DNA is TGTGCCAGTAGAGTAGCGGGAGGGATCTACAATGAGCAGTTCTTC.

Worth noting for this clonotype: Mismatch with germline at one junction end may stem from a read error. The chain combines TRBV29-1 with TRBJ2-4, with D possibly TRBD2 on 5 matching bases. The germline gives CDR1 SQVTM, CDR2 ANQGSEA. The CDR3 has 11 residues. The CDR3 protein is CSVGTSNVQYF. The CDR3 DNA is TGCAGCGTTGGGACTTCAAACGTTCAGTACTTC.

Regarding this clonotype: Germline and junction disagree at one end, which may indicate a read error. The chain recombines TRBV24-1 with TRBJ2-2, with unresolved D. CDR3 size: 15 residues. Looked up from germline, CDR1 is KGHDR and CDR2 is SFDVKD. The CDR3, as DNA: TGTACCACCAATCCTATAGGGACGAACACCGGGGAGCTGTTTTTT. Translating gives CTTNPIGTNTGELFF.